This entry lists 5 T cell receptor beta chains sequenced from one sample in a study of CD8+ T cells in alopecia areata. Isolated RNA was reverse transcribed into cDNA used as the sequencing template. TCRdb's table, derived via immunoSEQ multiplex PCR, lists solely in-frame clones and lacks some. Counted here are 150,000 to 200,000 clones, around 50% occurring once; the ten biggest clones make up under 15%. The specimen comprised CD4+ T cells sorted from blood, sampled at week 0. The receptor source for this set is a human donor with alopecia areata.

J is TRBJ2-1 and V is TRBV5-1; the D call may be TRBD1 or TRBD2 (7 bases each). Between the trimmed V and J ends, which lost 5 bases and 0 bases, there was a span of 15 bases. CDR3 length: 16 residues. Germline V gene lookup returns CDR1 SGHRS and CDR2 YFSETQ. In DNA form, the CDR3 reads TGCGCCAGCAGGGCTCAGGGGGGGATCTCCTACAATGAGCAGTTCTTC. Encoded protein: CASRAQGGISYNEQFF.

This chain uses TRBV9 with TRBJ1-5; D unclear. This CDR3 is 15 amino acids long. CDR1 is SGDLS, CDR2 YYNGEE, per germline. The germline V and J ends were trimmed by 0 bases and 3 bases, with 10 bases remaining between them. CDR3 sequence: CASSVDPVNNQPQHF. CDR3 bases: TGTGCCAGCAGCGTAGACCCGGTGAACAATCAGCCCCAGCATTTT.

This rearrangement joins TRBV2 to TRBJ1-6; D unclear. CDR1 SNHLY and CDR2 FYNNEI come from the germline V gene. The CDR3 has 13 residues. Trimming shortened V by 6 bases and J by 9 bases, and 12 bases separated the two germline ends. CDR3 sequence reads: CASSAGLGSPLHF. In DNA, the CDR3 is TGTGCCAGCAGCGCTGGGTTGGGTTCACCCCTCCACTTT. Full variable domain (outside the CDR3, taken from reference TRBV2 and TRBJ1-6): EPEVTQTPSHQVTQMGQEVILRCVPISNHLYFYWYRQILGQKVEFLVSFYNNEISEKSEIFDDQFSVERPDGSNFTLKIRSTKLEDSAMYFCASSAGLGSPLHFGNGTRLTVT.

This chain joins TRBV29-1 and TRBJ2-7; 9 bases align to TRBD1. After removal of 4 bases from V and 3 bases from J, the junction contained 7 bases not matched to a gene. The CDR3 is 14 amino acids. Germline values: CDR1 SQVTM, CDR2 ANQGSEA. The chain's CDR3 is CSVVHRGRNYEQYF. Here the CDR3 DNA reads TGCAGCGTTGTTCACAGGGGGCGGAACTACGAGCAGTACTTC.

The V gene is TRBV29-1, the J gene TRBJ2-2; D is possibly TRBD1 or TRBD2 (6 bases each). The CDR3 spans 17 residues. CDR1 and CDR2 from the germline V gene are SQVTM and ANQGSEA. V was clipped by 7 bases and J by 0 bases, with 21 bases between them. Here the CDR3 reads CSARLWGAFPNTGELFF. The DNA for the CDR3 is TGCAGCGCCCGTTTGTGGGGGGCATTCCCGAACACCGGGGAGCTGTTTTTT.